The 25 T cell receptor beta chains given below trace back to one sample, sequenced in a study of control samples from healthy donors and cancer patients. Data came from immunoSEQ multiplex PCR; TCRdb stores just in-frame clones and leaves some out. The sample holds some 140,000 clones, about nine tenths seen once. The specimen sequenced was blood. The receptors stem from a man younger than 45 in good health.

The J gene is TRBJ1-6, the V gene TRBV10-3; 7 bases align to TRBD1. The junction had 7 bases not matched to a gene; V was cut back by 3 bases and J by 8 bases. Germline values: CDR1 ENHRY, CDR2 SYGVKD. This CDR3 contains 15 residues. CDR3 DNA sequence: TGTGCCATCAGTGACGACAGGGCTCTGCATTCACCCCTCCACTTT. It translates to CAISDDRALHSPLHF.

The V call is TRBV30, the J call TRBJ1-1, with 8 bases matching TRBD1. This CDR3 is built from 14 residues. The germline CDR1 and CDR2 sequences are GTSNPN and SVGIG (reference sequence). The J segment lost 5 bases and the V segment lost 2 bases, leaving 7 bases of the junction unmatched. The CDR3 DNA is TGTGCCTGGAGTAAGATCCGGACAGGGACTGAAGCTTTCTTT. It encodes CAWSKIRTGTEAFF.

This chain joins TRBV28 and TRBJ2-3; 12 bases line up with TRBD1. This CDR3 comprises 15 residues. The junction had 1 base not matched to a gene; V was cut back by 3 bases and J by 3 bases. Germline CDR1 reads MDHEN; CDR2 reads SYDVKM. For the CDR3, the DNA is TGTGCCAGCAGTTTGGGACAGGGGGCAACAGATACGCAGTATTTT. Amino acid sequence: CASSLGQGATDTQYF.

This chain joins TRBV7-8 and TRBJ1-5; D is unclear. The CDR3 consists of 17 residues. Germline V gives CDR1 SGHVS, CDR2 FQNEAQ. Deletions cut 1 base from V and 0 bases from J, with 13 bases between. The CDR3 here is CASSLVRGSGSNQPQHF. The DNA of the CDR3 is TGTGCCAGCAGCTTAGTTCGGGGTAGTGGTAGCAATCAGCCCCAGCATTTT.

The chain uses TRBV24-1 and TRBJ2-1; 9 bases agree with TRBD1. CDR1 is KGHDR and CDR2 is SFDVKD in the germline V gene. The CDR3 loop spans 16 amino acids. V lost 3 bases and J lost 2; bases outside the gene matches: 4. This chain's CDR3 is CATSDAGTGPYNEQFF. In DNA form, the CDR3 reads TGTGCCACCAGTGATGCCGGGACAGGGCCCTACAATGAGCAGTTCTTC.

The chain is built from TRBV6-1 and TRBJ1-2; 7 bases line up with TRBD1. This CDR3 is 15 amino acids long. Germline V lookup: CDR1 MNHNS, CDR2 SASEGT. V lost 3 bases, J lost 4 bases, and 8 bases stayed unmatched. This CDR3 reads CASSDRGAGSYGYTF. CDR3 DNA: TGTGCCAGCAGTGACAGGGGGGCGGGTAGCTATGGCTACACCTTC.

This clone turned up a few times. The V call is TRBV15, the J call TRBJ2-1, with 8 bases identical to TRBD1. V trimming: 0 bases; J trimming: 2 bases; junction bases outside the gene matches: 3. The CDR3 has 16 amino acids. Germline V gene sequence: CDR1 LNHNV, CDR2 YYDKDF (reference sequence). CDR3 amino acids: CATSRDLTGAYNEQFF. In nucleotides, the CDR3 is TGTGCCACCAGCAGAGATCTGACAGGGGCCTACAATGAGCAGTTCTTC.

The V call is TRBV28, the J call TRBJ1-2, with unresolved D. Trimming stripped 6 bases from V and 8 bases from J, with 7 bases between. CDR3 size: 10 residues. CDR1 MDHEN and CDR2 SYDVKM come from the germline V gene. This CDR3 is CASREGGYTF. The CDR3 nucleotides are TGTGCCAGCAGGGAGGGCGGCTACACCTTC.

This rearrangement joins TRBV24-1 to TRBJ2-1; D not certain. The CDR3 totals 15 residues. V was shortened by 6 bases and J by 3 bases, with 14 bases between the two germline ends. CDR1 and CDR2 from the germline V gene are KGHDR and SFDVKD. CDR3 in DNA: TGTGCCACCAGTCCACCCCAGGACGGCTACAATGAGCAGTTCTTC. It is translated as CATSPPQDGYNEQFF.

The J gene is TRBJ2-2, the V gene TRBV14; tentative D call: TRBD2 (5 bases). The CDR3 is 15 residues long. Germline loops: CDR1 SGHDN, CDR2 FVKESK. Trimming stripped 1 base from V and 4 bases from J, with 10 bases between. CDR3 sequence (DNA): TGTGCCAGCAGCCAAGCTCGGGGAGTCACCGGGGAGCTGTTTTTT. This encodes CASSQARGVTGELFF.

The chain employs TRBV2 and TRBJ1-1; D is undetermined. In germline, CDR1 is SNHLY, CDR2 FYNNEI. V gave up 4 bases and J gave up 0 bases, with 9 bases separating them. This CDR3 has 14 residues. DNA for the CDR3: TGTGCCAGCAGTGTTGAGACACTGAACACTGAAGCTTTCTTT. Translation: CASSVETLNTEAFF. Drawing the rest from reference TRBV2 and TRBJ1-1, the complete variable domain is EPEVTQTPSHQVTQMGQEVILRCVPISNHLYFYWYRQILGQKVEFLVSFYNNEISEKSEIFDDQFSVERPDGSNFTLKIRSTKLEDSAMYFCASSVETLNTEAFFGQGTRLTVV.

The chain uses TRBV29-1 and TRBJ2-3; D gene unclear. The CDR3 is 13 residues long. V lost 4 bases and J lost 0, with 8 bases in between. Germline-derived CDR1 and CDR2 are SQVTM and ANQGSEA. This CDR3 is CSVGGESTDTQYF. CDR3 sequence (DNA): TGCAGCGTTGGGGGTGAAAGCACAGATACGCAGTATTTT.

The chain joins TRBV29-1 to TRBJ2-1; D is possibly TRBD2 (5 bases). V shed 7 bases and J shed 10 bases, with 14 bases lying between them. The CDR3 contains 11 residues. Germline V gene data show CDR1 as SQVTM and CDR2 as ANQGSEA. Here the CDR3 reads CSGRTDLEQFF. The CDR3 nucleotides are TGCAGCGGGAGAACGGACTTAGAGCAGTTCTTC.

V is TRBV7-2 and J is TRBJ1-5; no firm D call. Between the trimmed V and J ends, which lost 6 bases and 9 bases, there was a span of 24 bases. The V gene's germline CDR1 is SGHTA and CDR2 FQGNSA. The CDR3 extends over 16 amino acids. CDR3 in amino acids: CASSSSGSLLQGPQHF. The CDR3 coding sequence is TGTGCCAGCAGTAGTTCCGGGTCCCTGCTTCAAGGGCCCCAGCATTTT.

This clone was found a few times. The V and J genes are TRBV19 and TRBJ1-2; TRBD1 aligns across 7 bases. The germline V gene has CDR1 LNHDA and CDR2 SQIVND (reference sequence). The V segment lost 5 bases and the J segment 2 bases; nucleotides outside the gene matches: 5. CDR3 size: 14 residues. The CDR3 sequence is CASSPGQKNYGYTF. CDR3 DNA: TGTGCCAGTAGTCCGGGACAGAAAAACTATGGCTACACCTTC.

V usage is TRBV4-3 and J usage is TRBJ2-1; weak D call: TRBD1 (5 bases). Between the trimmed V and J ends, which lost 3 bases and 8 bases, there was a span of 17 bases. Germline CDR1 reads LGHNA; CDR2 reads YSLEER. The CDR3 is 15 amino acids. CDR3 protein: CASSQLGLRVDEQFF. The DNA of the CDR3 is TGCGCCAGCAGCCAGTTGGGGCTCAGGGTCGATGAGCAGTTCTTC.

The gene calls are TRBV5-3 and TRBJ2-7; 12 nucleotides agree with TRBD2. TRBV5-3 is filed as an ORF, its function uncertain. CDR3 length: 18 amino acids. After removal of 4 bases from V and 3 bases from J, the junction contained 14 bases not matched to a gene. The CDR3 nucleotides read TGTGCCAGAAGCGCCCCAGGACTAGCGGGAAAACGGGGCTACGAGCAGTACTTC. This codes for CARSAPGLAGKRGYEQYF.

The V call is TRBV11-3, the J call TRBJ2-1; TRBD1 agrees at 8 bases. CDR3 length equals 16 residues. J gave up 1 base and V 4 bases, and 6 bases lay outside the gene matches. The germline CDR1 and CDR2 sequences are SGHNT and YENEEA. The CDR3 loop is CASSSPWTGSYNEQFF. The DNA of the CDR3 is TGTGCCAGCAGCTCCCCCTGGACAGGGTCCTACAATGAGCAGTTCTTC.

This chain's CDR3 is CASSPNDRQNTEAFF. The CDR3, as DNA: TGTGCCAGCTCACCTAACGACAGACAAAACACTGAAGCTTTCTTT. The genes are TRBV18 and TRBJ1-1, with TRBD1 as a possible D gene (5 bases). This CDR3 is built from 15 residues. Trimming shortened V by 3 bases and J by 2 bases, and 13 bases separated the two germline ends. CDR1 is KGHSH and CDR2 is LQKENI in the germline V gene.

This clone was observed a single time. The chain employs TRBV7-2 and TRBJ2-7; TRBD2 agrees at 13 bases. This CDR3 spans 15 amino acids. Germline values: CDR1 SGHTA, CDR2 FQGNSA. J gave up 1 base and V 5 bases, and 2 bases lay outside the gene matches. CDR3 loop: CASSVLAGGSYEQYF. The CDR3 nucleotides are TGTGCCAGCAGCGTACTAGCGGGAGGGTCCTACGAGCAGTACTTC.

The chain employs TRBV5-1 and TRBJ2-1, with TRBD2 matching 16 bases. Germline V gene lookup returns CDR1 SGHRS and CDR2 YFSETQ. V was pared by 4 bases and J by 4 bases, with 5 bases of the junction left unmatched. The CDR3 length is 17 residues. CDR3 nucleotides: TGCGCCAGCAGCACCGGGACTAGCGGGAGGGGATACAATGAGCAGTTCTTC. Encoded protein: CASSTGTSGRGYNEQFF.

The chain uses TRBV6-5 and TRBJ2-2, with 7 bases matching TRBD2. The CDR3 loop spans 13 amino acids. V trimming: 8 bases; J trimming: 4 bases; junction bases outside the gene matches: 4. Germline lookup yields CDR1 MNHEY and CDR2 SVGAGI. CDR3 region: CASAGVPTGELFF. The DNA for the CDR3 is TGTGCCAGCGCGGGAGTGCCCACCGGGGAGCTGTTTTTT.

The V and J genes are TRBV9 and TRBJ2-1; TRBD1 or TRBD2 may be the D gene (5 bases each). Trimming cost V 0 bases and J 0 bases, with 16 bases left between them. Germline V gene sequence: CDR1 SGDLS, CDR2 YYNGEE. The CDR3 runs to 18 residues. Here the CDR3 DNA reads TGTGCCAGCAGCGTAGAGGCCCCGGGGCTGGGCTCCTACAATGAGCAGTTCTTC. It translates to CASSVEAPGLGSYNEQFF.

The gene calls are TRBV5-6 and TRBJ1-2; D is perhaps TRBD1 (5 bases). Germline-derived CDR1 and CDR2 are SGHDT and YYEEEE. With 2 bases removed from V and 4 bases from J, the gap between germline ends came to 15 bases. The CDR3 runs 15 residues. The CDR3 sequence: CASSFSGARLYGYTF. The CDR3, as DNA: TGTGCCAGCAGCTTTTCTGGGGCTCGGCTCTATGGCTACACCTTC.

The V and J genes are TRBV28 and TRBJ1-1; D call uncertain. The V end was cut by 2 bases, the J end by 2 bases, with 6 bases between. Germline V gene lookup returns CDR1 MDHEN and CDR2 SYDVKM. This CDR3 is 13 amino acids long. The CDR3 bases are TGTGCCAGCAGTTTAACAATAAACACTGAAGCTTTCTTT. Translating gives CASSLTINTEAFF.